This T cell receptor (beta chain) comes out of a study of blood T cells in healthy people across ages. Trimming removed 5 bases from V and 9 bases from J, with 11 bases in between. CDR3 size: 12 residues. Looked up from germline, CDR1 is MNHEY and CDR2 is SVGEGT. Study conclusions and caveats: Shifts in expanded clonotypes may have been confounded by donor CMV status, which was unknown.

Every participating donor contributed 9.5 to 10 milliliters of peripheral blood through a draw. The total RNA that was extracted per sample amounted to at least 5 micrograms. The use of a sample-barcoded 5' primer and a J-beta primer mix characterized a second PCR of about 6 to 11 cycles. One entry per CDR3 protein, called by TCRdb with MiXCR from the 5' RACE reads. The repertoire has 1.5 million to 2 million distinct CDR3 sequences, about 50% of them found once; the top ten carry around 2.1%. Comment on this clonotype: The target antigen is unknown.

Sequencing input: blood. The gene calls are TRBV6-2 or TRBV6-3 and TRBJ2-1; D unclear. The sequence derives from a woman in her thirties or forties in good health. This chain's CDR3 is CASSQRVVEQFF. CDR3 DNA: TGTGCCAGCAGTCAAAGGGTGGTTGAGCAGTTCTTC.